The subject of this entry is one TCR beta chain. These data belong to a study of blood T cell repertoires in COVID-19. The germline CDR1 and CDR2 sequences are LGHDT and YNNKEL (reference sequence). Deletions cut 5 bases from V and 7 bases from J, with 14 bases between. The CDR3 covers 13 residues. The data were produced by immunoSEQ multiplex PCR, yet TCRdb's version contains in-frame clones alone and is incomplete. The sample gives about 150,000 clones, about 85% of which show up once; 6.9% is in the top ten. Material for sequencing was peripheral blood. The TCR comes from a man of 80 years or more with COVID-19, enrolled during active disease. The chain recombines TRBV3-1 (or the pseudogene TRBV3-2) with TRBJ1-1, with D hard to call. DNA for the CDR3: TGTGCCAGCAGCTCCACCGGGGTAGGTGAAGCTTTCTTT. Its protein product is CASSSTGVGEAFF.